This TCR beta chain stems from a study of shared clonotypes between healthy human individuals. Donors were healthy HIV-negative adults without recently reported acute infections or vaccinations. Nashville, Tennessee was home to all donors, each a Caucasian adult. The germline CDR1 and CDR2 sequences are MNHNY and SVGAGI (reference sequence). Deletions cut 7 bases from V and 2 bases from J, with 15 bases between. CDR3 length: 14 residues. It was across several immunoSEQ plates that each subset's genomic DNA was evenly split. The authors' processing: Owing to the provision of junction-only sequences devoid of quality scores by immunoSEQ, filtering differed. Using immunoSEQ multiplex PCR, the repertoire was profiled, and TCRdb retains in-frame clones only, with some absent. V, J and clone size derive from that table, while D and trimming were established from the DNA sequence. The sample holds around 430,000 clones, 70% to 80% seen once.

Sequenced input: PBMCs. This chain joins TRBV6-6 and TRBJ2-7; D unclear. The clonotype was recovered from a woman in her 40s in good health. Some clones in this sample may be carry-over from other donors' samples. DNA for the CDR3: TGTGCCAGCACCAATGCCGACTCCACCTACGAGCAGTACTTC. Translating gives CASTNADSTYEQYF.